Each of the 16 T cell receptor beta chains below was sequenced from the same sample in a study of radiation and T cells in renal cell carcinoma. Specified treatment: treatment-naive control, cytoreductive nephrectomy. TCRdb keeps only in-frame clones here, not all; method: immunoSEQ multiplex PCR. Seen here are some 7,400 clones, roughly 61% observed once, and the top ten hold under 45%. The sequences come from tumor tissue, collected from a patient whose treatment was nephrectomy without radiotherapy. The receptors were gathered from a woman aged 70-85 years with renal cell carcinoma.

CDR3 protein: CASSLEGHTSNEQFF. Here the CDR3 DNA reads TGCGCCAGCAGCTTGGAGGGACATACCTCCAATGAGCAGTTCTTC. The chain employs TRBV5-1 and TRBJ2-1, with D maybe TRBD1 (6 bases). Per germline, CDR1 SGHRS and CDR2 YFSETQ. V lost 0 bases, J lost 6 bases, and 13 bases lay in between. This CDR3 is 15 amino acids long.

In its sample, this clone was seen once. The chain's CDR3 is CASSVVGWDTDTQYF. The CDR3 bases are TGTGCCAGCAGCGTAGTGGGATGGGACACAGATACGCAGTATTTT. The chain carries TRBV9 and TRBJ2-3; unclear D gene. Germline assignment: CDR1 SGDLS and CDR2 YYNGEE. Trimming shortened V by 0 bases and J by 2 bases, and 10 bases separated the two germline ends. This CDR3 contains 15 residues.

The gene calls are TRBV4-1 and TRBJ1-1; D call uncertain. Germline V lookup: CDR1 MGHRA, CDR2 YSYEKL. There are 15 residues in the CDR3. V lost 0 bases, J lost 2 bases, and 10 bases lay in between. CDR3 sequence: CASSQEGLPNTEAFF. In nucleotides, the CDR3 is TGCGCCAGCAGCCAAGAAGGCCTACCCAACACTGAAGCTTTCTTT.

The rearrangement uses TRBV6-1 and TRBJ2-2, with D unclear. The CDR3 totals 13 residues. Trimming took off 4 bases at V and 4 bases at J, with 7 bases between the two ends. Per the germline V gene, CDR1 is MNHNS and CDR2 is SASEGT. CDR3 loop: CASSAYITGELFF. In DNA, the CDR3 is TGTGCCAGCAGTGCCTACATCACCGGGGAGCTGTTTTTT.

The CDR3: CASHGDTSNYGYTF. The CDR3 nucleotides read TGTGCCTCGCACGGGGACACCTCTAACTATGGCTACACCTTC. The chain joins TRBV30 to TRBJ1-2; tentatively, D is TRBD1 (6 bases). This CDR3 spans 14 amino acids. Germline V CDR1 and CDR2: GTSNPN, SVGIG (reference sequence). With 7 bases removed from V and 0 bases from J, the gap between germline ends came to 15 bases.

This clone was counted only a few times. CDR3 sequence: CASSDIGESSGANVLTF. CDR3 nucleotide sequence: TGTGCCAGCAGTGATATCGGTGAGAGCTCTGGGGCCAACGTCCTGACTTTC. The chain links TRBV2 to TRBJ2-6; D remains unclear. The germline V gene encodes CDR1 SNHLY and CDR2 FYNNEI. This CDR3 region has 17 residues. Trimming cost V 3 bases and J 0 bases, with 12 bases left between them.

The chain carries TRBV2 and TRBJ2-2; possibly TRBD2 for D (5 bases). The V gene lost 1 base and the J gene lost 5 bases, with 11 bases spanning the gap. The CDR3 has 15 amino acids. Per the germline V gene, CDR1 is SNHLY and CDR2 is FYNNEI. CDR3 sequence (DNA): TGTGCCAGCAGTGAAGTCCGCCGGGGTACCGGGGAGCTGTTTTTT. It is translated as CASSEVRRGTGELFF. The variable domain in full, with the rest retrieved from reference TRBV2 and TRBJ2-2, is EPEVTQTPSHQVTQMGQEVILRCVPISNHLYFYWYRQILGQKVEFLVSFYNNEISEKSEIFDDQFSVERPDGSNFTLKIRSTKLEDSAMYFCASSEVRRGTGELFFGEGSRLTVL.

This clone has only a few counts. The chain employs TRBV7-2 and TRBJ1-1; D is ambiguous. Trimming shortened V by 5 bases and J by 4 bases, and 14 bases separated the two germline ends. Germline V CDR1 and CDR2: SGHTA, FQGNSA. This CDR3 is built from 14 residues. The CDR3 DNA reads TGTGCCAGCAGCCTCACCCCGTATGGCACTGAAGCTTTCTTT. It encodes CASSLTPYGTEAFF.

In DNA form, the CDR3 reads TGTGCCAGCAGCCTATTCGGAAGTGCTAACTATGGCTACACCTTC. It codes for CASSLFGSANYGYTF. This sequence joins TRBV7-2 and TRBJ1-2; D remains unclear. The germline CDR1 and CDR2 sequences are SGHTA and FQGNSA. V lost 5 bases to trimming and J lost 0 bases, with 13 bases between them. CDR3 size: 15 residues. The full variable domain, completed using reference TRBV7-2 and TRBJ1-2, is GAGVSQSPSNKVTEKGKDVELRCDPISGHTALYWYRQSLGQGLEFLIYFQGNSAPDKSGLPSDRFSAERTGGSVSTLTIQRTQQEDSAVYLCASSLFGSANYGYTFGSGTRLTVV.

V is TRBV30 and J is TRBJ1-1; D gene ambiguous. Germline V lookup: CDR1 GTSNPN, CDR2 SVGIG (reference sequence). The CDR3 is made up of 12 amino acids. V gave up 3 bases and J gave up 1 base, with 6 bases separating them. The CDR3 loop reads CAWRGGNTEAFF. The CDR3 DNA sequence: TGTGCCTGGAGGGGAGGGAACACTGAAGCTTTCTTT.

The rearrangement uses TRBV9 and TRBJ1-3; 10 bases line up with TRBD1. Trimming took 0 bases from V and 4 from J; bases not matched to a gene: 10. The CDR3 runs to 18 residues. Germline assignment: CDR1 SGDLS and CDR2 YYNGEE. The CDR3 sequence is CASSVGDRGNIPGNTIYF. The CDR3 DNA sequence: TGTGCCAGCAGCGTAGGGGACAGGGGAAACATACCGGGAAACACCATATATTTT. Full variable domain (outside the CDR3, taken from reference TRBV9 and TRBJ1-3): DSGVTQTPKHLITATGQRVTLRCSPRSGDLSVYWYQQSLDQGLQFLIQYYNGEERAKGNILERFSAQQFPDLHSELNLSSLELGDSALYFCASSVGDRGNIPGNTIYFGEGSWLTVV.

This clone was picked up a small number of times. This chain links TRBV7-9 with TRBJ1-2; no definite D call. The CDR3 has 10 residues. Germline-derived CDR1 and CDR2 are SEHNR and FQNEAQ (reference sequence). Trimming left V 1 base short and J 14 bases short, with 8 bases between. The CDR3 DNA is TGTGCCAGCAGCTTAGAGGTTATTACCTTC. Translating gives CASSLEVITF.

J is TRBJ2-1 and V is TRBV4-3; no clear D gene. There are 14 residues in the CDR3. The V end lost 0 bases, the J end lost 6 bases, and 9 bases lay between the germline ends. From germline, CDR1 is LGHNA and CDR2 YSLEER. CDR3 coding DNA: TGCGCCAGCAGCCAAGATTTCGGTATCAATGAGCAGTTCTTC. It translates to CASSQDFGINEQFF.

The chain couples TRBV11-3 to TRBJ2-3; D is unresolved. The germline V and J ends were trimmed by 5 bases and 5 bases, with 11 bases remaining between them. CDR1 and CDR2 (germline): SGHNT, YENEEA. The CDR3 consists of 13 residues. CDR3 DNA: TGTGCCAGCAGCCAACCTCCCGGAGATACGCAGTATTTT. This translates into CASSQPPGDTQYF.

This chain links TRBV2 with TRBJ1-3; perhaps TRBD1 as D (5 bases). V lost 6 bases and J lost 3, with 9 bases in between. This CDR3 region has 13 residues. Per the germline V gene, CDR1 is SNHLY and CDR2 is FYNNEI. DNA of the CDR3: TGTGCCAGCAGCCGGGACCTTGGAAACACCATATATTTT. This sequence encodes CASSRDLGNTIYF.

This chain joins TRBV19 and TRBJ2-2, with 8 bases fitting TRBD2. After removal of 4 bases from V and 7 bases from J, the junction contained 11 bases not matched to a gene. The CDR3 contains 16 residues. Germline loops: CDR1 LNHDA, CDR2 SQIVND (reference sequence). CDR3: CASSRGTGGPGGELFF. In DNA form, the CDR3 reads TGTGCCAGTAGTAGAGGCACGGGGGGGCCTGGCGGGGAGCTGTTTTTT.